Each of the 13 T cell receptor beta chains below was sequenced from the same sample in a study of regulatory T cells in long-lasting Graves disease. Time point of the sample: newly diagnosed GD, antithyroid drugs for less than 3 months. RNA from PBMCs was the source of the TCR library. Construction of the TCR beta libraries employed iRepertoire HTBI primers in conjunction with Arm-PCR of CDR3 regions. TCRdb re-derived calls from the multiplex PCR reads in MiXCR, one entry per CDR3 protein. The sample yields 550,000 to 600,000 distinct CDR3 sequences, around 16% seen once. The same sample was also studied in work on T cells in Graves' hyperthyroidism and ophthalmopathy.

Source: peripheral blood mononuclear cells (PBMCs), taken at new diagnosis, from a patient treated with antithyroid drugs. The source of these receptors is a man between 18 and 35 years old with Graves disease.

The rearrangement joins TRBV6-5 to TRBJ1-6; 7 bases fit TRBD1. The CDR3 runs 15 residues. The V gene's germline CDR1 is MNHEY and CDR2 SVGAGI. After removal of 2 bases from V and 7 bases from J, the junction contained 5 bases not matched to a gene. The DNA of the CDR3 is TGTGCCAGCAGTTACGAGGGGGCGAAGAATTCACCCCTCCACTTT. Translated: CASSYEGAKNSPLHF.

Ten or more counts support this clonotype. The chain couples TRBV6-2 or TRBV6-3 to TRBJ1-1, with D possibly TRBD1 on 5 matching bases. The CDR3 length is 20 residues. Germline V lookup: CDR1 MNHEY, CDR2 SVGEGT. V lost 5 bases and J 0 bases, leaving 28 bases between the germline ends. The CDR3 sequence is CASSEASPGTYDIMNTEAFF. The CDR3 region has the DNA TGTGCCAGCAGTGAAGCGAGTCCAGGGACCTACGACATCATGAACACTGAAGCTTTCTTT.

This clonotype came up many times. J is TRBJ2-1 and V is TRBV20-1; TRBD1 or TRBD2 may be the D gene (7 bases each). The length of the CDR3 is 16 residues. Trimming took 8 bases from V and 7 from J, leaving 27 bases between them. Germline assignment: CDR1 DFQATT and CDR2 SNEGSKA (reference sequence). For the CDR3, the DNA is TGCAGTATCCCGAGGGGGCGCGGGAGTTTCAGTAATGAGCAGTTCTTC. Translation gives CSIPRGRGSFSNEQFF.

This clonotype was recorded at least ten times. The V and J genes are TRBV7-6 and TRBJ1-2; possibly TRBD1 for D (5 bases). The V and J ends lost 5 bases and 4 bases respectively, with 11 bases between them. Germline V CDR1 and CDR2: SGHVS, FNYEAQ. The CDR3 covers 13 residues. Written as DNA, the CDR3 is TGTGCCAGCAGCCCGACAGTGATCTATGGCTACACCTTC. Translated: CASSPTVIYGYTF.

This clonotype showed up many times. The rearrangement uses TRBV7-9 and TRBJ2-7, with 10 bases fitting TRBD1. This CDR3 has 16 amino acids. Germline V gene lookup returns CDR1 SEHNR and CDR2 FQNEAQ (reference sequence). V lost 5 bases and J lost 1; bases outside the gene matches: 8. The CDR3 loop reads CASSAPMDRGSYEQYF. The CDR3 DNA reads TGTGCCAGCAGCGCCCCCATGGACAGGGGGTCCTACGAGCAGTACTTC.

This clonotype was detected only a few times. The chain links TRBV20-1 to TRBJ1-5; possibly TRBD1 for D (5 bases). Germline V gene lookup returns CDR1 DFQATT and CDR2 SNEGSKA (reference sequence). The germline V and J ends were trimmed by 1 base and 2 bases, with 15 bases remaining between them. The CDR3 has 16 residues. CDR3 sequence (DNA): TGCAGTGCTAGAGTACCTCCAGGGTTGCGCAATCAGCCCCAGCATTTT. Protein: CSARVPPGLRNQPQHF.

Ten or more counts support this clonotype. The gene calls are TRBV2 and TRBJ1-5; TRBD1 agrees at 7 bases. CDR1 SNHLY and CDR2 FYNNEI come from the germline V gene. V dropped 1 base and J dropped 4; count of bases not matched to a gene: 1. The CDR3 totals 14 residues. The CDR3 reads CASSEGDRNQPQHF. As DNA, the CDR3 is TGTGCCAGCAGTGAAGGGGACAGAAATCAGCCCCAGCATTTT.

The sample holds many counts of this clonotype. The genes are TRBV11-2 and TRBJ1-2; D might be TRBD1 (5 bases). CDR3 size: 14 residues. V was clipped by 0 bases and J by 6 bases, with 11 bases between them. Germline lookup yields CDR1 SGHAT and CDR2 FQNNGV. The CDR3 DNA follows: TGTGCCAGCAGCTTAGATCGGGGAGGGGATGGCTACACCTTC. Amino acids: CASSLDRGGDGYTF.

In this sample, this clonotype turned up a few times. The chain recombines TRBV27 with TRBJ1-1; TRBD1 aligns across 9 bases. The V segment lost 6 bases and the J segment 3 bases; nucleotides outside the gene matches: 11. The length of the CDR3 is 16 residues. Germline V gives CDR1 MNHEY, CDR2 SMNVEV (reference sequence). CDR3 sequence reads: CASRITGTGFDTEAFF. For the CDR3, the DNA is TGTGCCAGCAGAATAACCGGGACAGGGTTCGACACTGAAGCTTTCTTT.

This clonotype showed up many times. The rearrangement uses TRBV27 and TRBJ1-1; D is unclear. This CDR3 comprises 13 residues. V gave up 2 bases and J gave up 3 bases, with 7 bases separating them. Germline V gene lookup returns CDR1 MNHEY and CDR2 SMNVEV (reference sequence). The CDR3 here is CASSLLMDTEAFF. The CDR3 nucleotides read TGTGCCAGCAGTTTACTAATGGACACTGAAGCTTTCTTT.

This clonotype was seen many times. The genes are TRBV28 and TRBJ2-3, with 10 bases that match TRBD1. The length of the CDR3 is 15 residues. Germline CDR1 reads MDHEN; CDR2 reads SYDVKM. Germline trimming cut 5 bases from V and 3 bases from J; bases unmatched to any gene: 5. This CDR3 reads CASSRRGQGTDTQYF. For the CDR3, the DNA is TGTGCCAGCAGTCGCCGGGGACAGGGGACAGATACGCAGTATTTT.

This clonotype was seen many times. This chain joins TRBV20-1 and TRBJ2-1, with TRBD2 as a possible D gene (5 bases). Germline lookup yields CDR1 DFQATT and CDR2 SNEGSKA (reference sequence). CDR3 length equals 17 residues. V lost 4 bases and J lost 3, with 22 bases in between. The CDR3 DNA reads TGCAGTGCTATCTTTCCTGCGGGCGGGCAAAACTACAATGAGCAGTTCTTC. It is translated as CSAIFPAGGQNYNEQFF.

Ten or more counts support this clonotype. The chain is built from TRBV7-9 and TRBJ2-7, with 7 bases lining up with TRBD1. V lost 5 bases to trimming and J lost 0 bases; unmatched junction nucleotides: 7. The CDR3 has 15 residues. Germline assignment: CDR1 SEHNR and CDR2 FQNEAQ (reference sequence). CDR3 sequence: CASSPTGTVSYEQYF. For the CDR3, the DNA is TGTGCCAGCAGCCCCACCGGGACAGTCTCCTACGAGCAGTACTTC.